This T cell receptor (beta chain) emerged from a study of shared clonotypes between healthy human individuals. For the study at large: Each donor contributed plates that comprised three CD4 naive, three CD4 memory, two CD8 naive and one CD8 memory.

The CDR3 covers 12 residues. V lost 9 bases to trimming and J lost 1 base, with 9 bases between them. CDR1 and CDR2 from the germline V gene are MDHEN and SYDVKM. This clone appeared once. The investigators split CD4+ cells into a CD45RA+ naive subset and a CD45RA-negative memory subset. The assay used deep level. The DNA input per sorted-subset replicate PCR was roughly 180 ng, corresponding to around 28,000 T cell genomes. Clones were sequenced by immunoSEQ multiplex PCR, and TCRdb holds only the in-frame ones, with some missing. The sample lists roughly 700,000 clones; 74% were seen once. This rearrangement joins TRBV28 to TRBJ2-5; D not resolved. The specimen was memory CD4+ T cells sorted from blood. Subset defined: CD45RA-negative fraction. This clonotype originated in a woman in her twenties or thirties in good health. The CDR3 loop is CASLRAQETQYF. The CDR3 DNA follows: TGTGCCAGTCTCCGGGCCCAAGAGACCCAGTACTTC.